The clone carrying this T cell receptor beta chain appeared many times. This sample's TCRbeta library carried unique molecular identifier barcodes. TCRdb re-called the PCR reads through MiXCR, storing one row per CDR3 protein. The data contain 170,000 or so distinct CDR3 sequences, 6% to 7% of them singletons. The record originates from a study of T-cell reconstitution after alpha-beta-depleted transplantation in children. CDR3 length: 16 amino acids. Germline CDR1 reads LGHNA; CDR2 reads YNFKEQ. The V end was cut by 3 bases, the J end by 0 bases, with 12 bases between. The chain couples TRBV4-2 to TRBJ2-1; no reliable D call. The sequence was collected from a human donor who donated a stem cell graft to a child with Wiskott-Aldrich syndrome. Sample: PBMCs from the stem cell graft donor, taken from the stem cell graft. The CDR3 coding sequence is TGTGCCAGCAGCCAGGCTGACACGAGCTCCTACAATGAGCAGTTCTTC. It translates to CASSQADTSSYNEQFF.